This record looks at one T cell receptor (beta chain) sequence and its context. Its cognate antigen has yet to be identified. This record belongs to a study of monozygotic twins with inflammatory bowel disease (dated by TCRdb to the late 2010s). The study in broad terms: The complete study included about 30 monozygotic twin pairs: 19 IBD-discordant Danish pairs and nine German pairs, of which four were IBD-concordant and five were IBD-discordant. The search for disease-associated traits relied mainly on comparing IBD patients with their genetically identical healthy co-twins within discordant pairs. Each individual had, on average, about 151 000 unique TCRalpha sequences and 181 000 unique TCRbeta sequences available for analysis.

From each donor, an approximately 2.5 ml peripheral blood sample was collected into PAXgene tubes and stored at -80 degrees C. Without T cell sorting, total RNA was isolated from whole blood using the PAXgene blood miRNA kit on an automated QIAcube. Peripheral blood from monozygotic twin pairs, either concordant or discordant for inflammatory bowel disease, underwent deep TCRalpha and TCRbeta repertoire profiling that used unique molecular barcoding. Smoking habits were recorded for all twin pairs, with individuals classified as current, former or never smokers. What the work shows at the level of the full study, not this receptor alone: Differing immunosuppressive treatments among patients may have added background noise and inter-individual variability to the repertoires. The analysis was unable to tell apart different T cell subtypes. Concordant and discordant twins showed no difference in repertoire similarity, possibly because of limited statistical power. Measured by the inverse Simpson index, TCRbeta repertoire diversity was lower in IBD patients than in their healthy co-twins. Fewer clonotypes were shared with other individuals by IBD patients than by healthy twins, most markedly in patients showing signs of disease activity. No single strong signal or clonotype linked to IBD turned up in the results, so the idea that one exists was not supported.

The method behind the library was 5' RACE. Each TCR library was prepared from about 4,000 ng of total RNA. cDNA was synthesized with SMARTScribe reverse transcriptase in eight separate reactions per sample. During cDNA synthesis, unique molecular identifiers containing a 6-nucleotide sample barcode were introduced by template switching. TCRalpha and TCRbeta cDNA was amplified by two nested PCRs of approximately 17 and 9 cycles, with bead purification after each PCR. Before amplification, the cDNA was both treated with uracil DNA-glycosylase and purified with the QIAquick PCR purification kit. The second PCR added Illumina TruSeq-compatible adapters along with sample-specific barcodes. TapeStation and Qubit were used to check library quality and concentration, and roughly 5.5 ng of each library was pooled. Sequencing of the pooled libraries was done on an Illumina HiSeq2500 single-index Rapid Run using custom sequencing primers and 2 x 100 bp reads. On the authors' methods: MiGEC version 1.2.6 was used for UMI-based consensus assembly, which corrected PCR and sequencing errors. MiXCR version 2.1.1 handled V(D)J alignment, clonotype assembly and CDR3 extraction. To normalise gene usage, clonotype sharing and MAIT/NKT TCR abundance, the top 1000, 10 000 and 20 000 clonotypes in each sample were analysed. After downsampling to 27 000 UMIs, diversity was calculated as the inverse Simpson index using the vegan R package. Paired Mann-Whitney U tests were applied to discordant twin pairs, and Benjamini-Hochberg correction was used for multiple testing. Reads reprocessed by TCRdb are summarized as one entry per CDR3 protein sequence, and DNA is absent. None of the V and J calls come from the authors' own analysis; TCRdb made them. In this sample's table one finds about 300,000 distinct CDR3 sequences. In total, the top ten clones hold approximately 5.4% of the sample.

CDR1 and CDR2 are read off the germline V gene as SGHDT and YYEEEE. From the cysteine through the phenylalanine, the CDR3 covers 12 amino acids. DNA is not on record. The chain uses TRBV5-6 and TRBJ2-1. Material: blood. This TCR was sampled from a human donor with ulcerative colitis or Crohn's disease, or a healthy co-twin of an affected twin (not recorded which). The CDR3: CASSLPNNDQFF. Outside the CDR3, residues come from the reference TRBV5-6 and TRBJ2-1 proteins, so the full variable domain is: DAGVTQSPTHLIKTRGQQVTLRCSPKSGHDTVSWYQQALGQGPQFIFQYYEEEERQRGNFPDRFSGHQFPNYSSELNVNALLLGDSALYLCASSLPNNDQFFGPGTRLTVL.